These 18 T cell receptor beta chains were sequenced from one sample in a study of blood T cell repertoires in COVID-19. TCRdb's table, derived via immunoSEQ multiplex PCR, lists solely in-frame clones and lacks some. Of around 320,000 clones in the sample, under 90% were seen once. Sequencing was carried out using peripheral blood. Every receptor here comes from a woman aged 25 to 39 with COVID-19, enrolled during active disease.

This rearrangement joins TRBV5-5 to TRBJ2-2; D is unresolved. Germline-derived CDR1 and CDR2 are SGHKS and YYEKEE (reference sequence). The V end lost 0 bases, the J end lost 3 bases, and 9 bases lay between the germline ends. The CDR3 covers 15 residues. CDR3 coding DNA: TGTGCCAGCAGCTTGGGGTCCGAGTACACCGGGGAGCTGTTTTTT. Its translation is CASSLGSEYTGELFF. The variable domain in full, completed from reference TRBV5-5 and TRBJ2-2, reads DAGVTQSPTHLIKTRGQQVTLRCSPISGHKSVSWYQQVLGQGPQFIFQYYEKEERGRGNFPDRFSARQFPNYSSELNVNALLLGDSALYLCASSLGSEYTGELFFGEGSRLTVL.

The chain joins TRBV3-1 (or the pseudogene TRBV3-2) to TRBJ2-7, with 11 bases aligning to TRBD2. J gave up 5 bases and V 5 bases, and 8 bases lay outside the gene matches. Germline loops: CDR1 LGHDT, CDR2 YNNKEL (reference sequence). The CDR3 is 15 amino acids. In nucleotides, the CDR3 is TGTGCCAGCAGCTTTACTAGCGGGGGCTTCCACGAGCAGTACTTC. Protein product: CASSFTSGGFHEQYF.

Regarding this clone: In the same sample, other DNA sequences code for this CDR3. This chain links TRBV11-2 with TRBJ1-1; D is unresolved. The germline V gene has CDR1 SGHAT and CDR2 FQNNGV. The CDR3 has 12 residues. V was shortened by 5 bases and J by 3 bases, with 7 bases between the two germline ends. CDR3 amino acids: CASSPGYTEAFF. Here the CDR3 DNA reads TGTGCCAGCAGCCCGGGTTACACTGAAGCTTTCTTT.

This chain links TRBV3-1 (or the pseudogene TRBV3-2) with TRBJ1-4; D is undetermined. Germline CDR1 reads LGHDT; CDR2 reads YNNKEL (reference sequence). Trimming shortened V by 4 bases and J by 4 bases, and 7 bases separated the two germline ends. The CDR3 loop spans 13 amino acids. DNA of the CDR3: TGTGCCAGCAGCCTACGACTTAATGAAAAACTGTTTTTT. This translates into CASSLRLNEKLFF.

The chain recombines TRBV4-1 with TRBJ1-1; unclear D gene. V was pared by 4 bases and J by 1 base, with 10 bases between. The CDR3 length is 14 residues. CDR1 and CDR2 (germline): MGHRA, YSYEKL. CDR3 DNA sequence: TGCGCCAGCAGCCCTTCTCCGCGGAACACTGAAGCTTTCTTT. Amino acid sequence: CASSPSPRNTEAFF.

The CDR3 reads CASSPLTLLEQFF. The CDR3 DNA reads as TGTGCCAGCAGTCCCCTGACACTTCTGGAGCAGTTCTTC. The V call is TRBV27, the J call TRBJ2-1; no clear D gene. Germline CDR1 is MNHEY and CDR2 is SMNVEV (reference sequence). The CDR3 sequence is 13 residues long. V lost 5 bases, J lost 10 bases, and 15 bases lay in between.

This clone was counted only a few times. The rearrangement uses TRBV7-9 and TRBJ2-2; the D gene is possibly TRBD2 (6 bases). The germline gives CDR1 SEHNR, CDR2 FQNEAQ (reference sequence). This CDR3 region has 16 residues. V lost 3 bases and J lost 5, with 16 bases in between. Here the CDR3 DNA reads TGTGCCAGCAGCTTCACCCGGGGGAGTATTACCGGGGAGCTGTTTTTT. Amino acid sequence: CASSFTRGSITGELFF.

V is TRBV4-1 and J is TRBJ2-3; 8 positions match TRBD2. V was clipped by 4 bases and J by 1 base; unmatched bases: 10. Germline V gene lookup returns CDR1 MGHRA and CDR2 YSYEKL. This CDR3 is built from 17 residues. The CDR3 nucleotides are TGCGCCAGCAGCCGCCGGACGGGGGGGGAGCGCACAGATACGCAGTATTTT. This translates into CASSRRTGGERTDTQYF.

This clone was seen just once. The V call is TRBV7-9, the J call TRBJ2-5; tentative D call: TRBD1 (6 bases). The germline V and J ends were trimmed by 4 bases and 2 bases, with 8 bases remaining between them. The CDR3 sequence is 13 residues long. CDR1 and CDR2 from the germline V gene are SEHNR and FQNEAQ (reference sequence). In nucleotides, the CDR3 is TGTGCCAGCAGCTACGGACAGCAAGAGACCCAGTACTTC. This translates into CASSYGQQETQYF.

The genes are TRBV6-5 and TRBJ1-1; no definite D call. This CDR3 contains 13 residues. Germline V gene lookup returns CDR1 MNHEY and CDR2 SVGAGI. Trimming took off 4 bases at V and 1 base at J, with 7 bases between the two ends. For the CDR3, the DNA is TGTGCCAGCAGTTTGAGTAGGAACACTGAAGCTTTCTTT. Translating it yields CASSLSRNTEAFF.

The chain recombines TRBV5-1 with TRBJ2-7, with 7 bases lining up with TRBD1. This CDR3 spans 21 amino acids. The V gene end was trimmed by 0 bases and the J gene end by 1 base; junction bases not matched to a gene: 22. CDR1 SGHRS and CDR2 YFSETQ come from the germline V gene. CDR3 amino acids: CASSLAATGEMGRDGSYEQYF. The CDR3, as DNA: TGCGCCAGCAGCTTGGCTGCTACAGGGGAAATGGGAAGGGATGGATCCTACGAGCAGTACTTC. Complete variable domain (other parts from reference TRBV5-1 and TRBJ2-7): KAGVTQTPRYLIKTRGQQVTLSCSPISGHRSVSWYQQTPGQGLQFLFEYFSETQRNKGNFPGRFSGRQFSNSRSEMNVSTLELGDSALYLCASSLAATGEMGRDGSYEQYFGPGTRLTVT.

The chain recombines TRBV11-3 with TRBJ1-1, with D uncertain. This CDR3 is 13 amino acids long. Trimming cost V 2 bases and J 1 base, with 5 bases left between them. CDR1 and CDR2 from the germline V gene are SGHNT and YENEEA. CDR3 loop: CASSLRGNTEAFF. The DNA of the CDR3 is TGTGCCAGCAGCTTACGGGGGAACACTGAAGCTTTCTTT.

The rearrangement links TRBV24-1 to TRBJ1-1; perhaps TRBD1 as D (5 bases). The ends were cut back, 4 bases at V and 9 bases at J, with 14 bases in the middle. CDR3 length: 13 residues. CDR1 and CDR2 from the germline V gene are KGHDR and SFDVKD. CDR3 residues: CATSDQQATKAFF. The CDR3 DNA sequence: TGTGCCACCAGTGACCAACAGGCTACGAAAGCTTTCTTT.

There are many counts of this clone. Other DNA sequences in the same sample also yield this CDR3. The V gene is TRBV28, the J gene TRBJ1-2; D might be TRBD1 (6 bases). The CDR3 is 13 residues long. V dropped 6 bases and J dropped 2 bases, with 10 bases sitting between them. CDR1 is MDHEN, CDR2 SYDVKM, per germline. CDR3 nucleotides: TGTGCCAGCAGGCCGCAGGGGAACTATGGCTACACCTTC. Its protein product is CASRPQGNYGYTF.

This sequence joins TRBV15 and TRBJ1-4; 8 nucleotides match TRBD1. The CDR3 has 16 amino acids. The V and J ends lost 1 base and 8 bases, in that order; junction bases with no gene match: 9. Germline CDR1 is LNHNV and CDR2 is YYDKDF (reference sequence). In nucleotides, the CDR3 is TGTGCCACCAGCAGAGGGGAATCAGGGGGCGGGGAAAAACTGTTTTTT. Residues: CATSRGESGGGEKLFF. The whole variable domain, remainder taken from reference TRBV15 and TRBJ1-4, is DAMVIQNPRYQVTQFGKPVTLSCSQTLNHNVMYWYQQKSSQAPKLLFHYYDKDFNNEADTPDNFQSRRPNTSFCFLDIRSPGLGDTAMYLCATSRGESGGGEKLFFGSGTQLSVL.

The CDR3: CASSLVRREDEQYF. The DNA for the CDR3 is TGTGCCAGCAGCTTGGTCCGACGGGAGGACGAGCAGTACTTC. This chain joins TRBV5-5 and TRBJ2-7; 7 nucleotides agree with TRBD2. Germline values: CDR1 SGHKS, CDR2 YYEKEE (reference sequence). The length of the CDR3 is 14 residues. The V gene end was trimmed by 0 bases and the J gene end by 5 bases; junction bases not matched to a gene: 5.

The rearrangement joins TRBV27 to TRBJ1-2; D is unresolved. In germline, CDR1 is MNHEY, CDR2 SMNVEV (reference sequence). V was clipped by 3 bases and J by 3 bases, with 8 bases between them. There are 13 residues in the CDR3. The CDR3 loop reads CASSLEGDYGYTF. CDR3 bases: TGTGCCAGCAGTTTGGAGGGAGACTATGGCTACACCTTC.

The chain recombines TRBV2 with TRBJ2-7; TRBD1 might be the D (6 bases). The CDR3 has 13 residues. V lost 4 bases to trimming and J lost 0 bases, with 7 bases between them. Germline assignment: CDR1 SNHLY and CDR2 FYNNEI. The CDR3 DNA is TGTGCCAGCAGTGGACAGGACTCCTACGAGCAGTACTTC. The encoded protein is CASSGQDSYEQYF.